This TCR beta chain came from a study of regulatory T cells in long-lasting Graves disease. For TCR beta, libraries came from iRepertoire HTBI primers and Arm-PCR of CDR3 regions. MiXCR, run by TCRdb on the multiplex PCR reads, gives a single entry per CDR3 protein. The data show about 540,000 distinct CDR3 sequences, around an eighth seen once. CDR3 size: 16 residues. The germline CDR1 and CDR2 sequences are SGHRS and YFSETQ. The junction had 6 bases not matched to a gene; V was cut back by 0 bases and J by 4 bases. General study points: Persistent Graves' patients showed less TCR diversity than newly diagnosed patients showed.

This clonotype was picked up many times. Its antigen is currently unknown. Time point specified: newly diagnosed GD, antithyroid drugs for less than 3 months. Making the TCR library involved RNA that had been extracted from PBMCs. These records were also assigned to another study, of T cells in Graves' hyperthyroidism and ophthalmopathy.

The sequencing here drew on peripheral blood mononuclear cells (PBMCs), taken at new diagnosis, from a patient treated with antithyroid drugs. The clonotype originates from a man aged 30 to 45 with Graves disease. The chain is built from TRBV5-1 and TRBJ2-1; 8 nucleotides align to TRBD2. The CDR3 loop reads CASSLAPSGGYNEQFF. The CDR3 DNA sequence: TGCGCCAGCAGCTTGGCCCCCAGCGGGGGATACAATGAGCAGTTCTTC.